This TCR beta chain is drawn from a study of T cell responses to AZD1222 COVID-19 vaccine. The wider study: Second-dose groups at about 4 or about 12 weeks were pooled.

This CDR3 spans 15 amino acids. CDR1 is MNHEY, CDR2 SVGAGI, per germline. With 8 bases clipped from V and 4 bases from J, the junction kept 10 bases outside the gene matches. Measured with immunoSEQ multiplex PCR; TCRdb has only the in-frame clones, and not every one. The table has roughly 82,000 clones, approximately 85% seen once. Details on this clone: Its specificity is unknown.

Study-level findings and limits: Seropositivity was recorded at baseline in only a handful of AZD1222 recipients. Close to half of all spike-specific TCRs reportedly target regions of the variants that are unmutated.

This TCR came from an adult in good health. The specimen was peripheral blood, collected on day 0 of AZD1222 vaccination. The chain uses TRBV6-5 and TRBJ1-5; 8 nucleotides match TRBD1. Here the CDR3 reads CASYSGTGPNQPQHF. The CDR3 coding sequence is TGTGCCAGCTATAGTGGGACAGGTCCAAATCAGCCCCAGCATTTT.